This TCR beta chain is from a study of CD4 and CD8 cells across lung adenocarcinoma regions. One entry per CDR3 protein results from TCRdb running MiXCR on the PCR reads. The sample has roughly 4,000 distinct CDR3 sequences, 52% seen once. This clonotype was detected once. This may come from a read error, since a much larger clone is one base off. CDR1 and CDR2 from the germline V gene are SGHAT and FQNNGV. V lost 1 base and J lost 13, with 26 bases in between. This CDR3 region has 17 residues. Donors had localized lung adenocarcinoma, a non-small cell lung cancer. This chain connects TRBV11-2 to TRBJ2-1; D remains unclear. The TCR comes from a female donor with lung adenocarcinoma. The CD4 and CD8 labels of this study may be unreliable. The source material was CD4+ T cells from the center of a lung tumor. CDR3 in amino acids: CASSLASAGPTPKTQFF. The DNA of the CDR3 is TGTGCCAGCAGCTTAGCCTCCGCCGGGCCTACACCAAAGACCCAGTTCTTC.